Shown below are 14 T cell receptor beta chains from a single sample sequenced in a study of CD8 T cells in ankylosing spondylitis. Study-wide results and limits: Seemingly distinctive of ankylosing spondylitis blood was a TCR beta motif formed by eight highly homologous variants.

These receptors have no known antigen. TCRdb called the 5' RACE reads again in MiXCR, with one record for every CDR3 protein. The sample has more than 250,000 distinct CDR3 sequences, roughly 8% seen once. Sequencing was performed on blood, either unsorted or a sorted T cell fraction (not recorded which). The receptors were gathered from a male donor with ankylosing spondylitis.

Only a few counts were recorded for this clonotype. The chain joins TRBV12-3 or TRBV12-4 to TRBJ1-1; D is unresolved. Trimming removed 6 bases from V and 1 base from J, with 9 bases in between. The CDR3 has 13 amino acids. The CDR3 sequence: CASRVGPNTEAFF. CDR3 DNA: TGTGCCAGCAGGGTAGGGCCGAACACTGAAGCTTTCTTT.

There are a few counts of this clonotype. J is TRBJ2-7 and V is TRBV7-2, with D perhaps TRBD1 (5 bases). The CDR3 is 14 residues long. V lost 3 bases to trimming and J lost 4 bases, with 13 bases between them. Germline V lookup: CDR1 SGHTA, CDR2 FQGNSA. In nucleotides, the CDR3 is TGTGCCAGCAGCTTTTCCGGACACATTTACGAGCAGTACTTC. Its protein is CASSFSGHIYEQYF.

As regards this clonotype: Possible read error: a much larger clone is one base away. Here the CDR3 DNA reads TGTGCCAGCAGCTCGGGGACAGGGGATAATTCACCCCTCCACTTT. Its translation is CASSSGTGDNSPLHF. The chain recombines TRBV7-9 with TRBJ1-6; 10 bases line up with TRBD1. Germline CDR1 SEHNR, CDR2 FQNEAQ (reference sequence). CDR3 length: 15 residues. The V segment lost 4 bases and the J segment 5 bases; nucleotides outside the gene matches: 2.

This clonotype showed up just a few times. This chain uses TRBV12-3 or TRBV12-4 with TRBJ2-3, with 10 bases matching TRBD2. With 5 bases clipped from V and 1 base from J, the junction kept 9 bases outside the gene matches. The CDR3 spans 17 residues. CDR3 in amino acids: CASSLRGLAGGTDTQYF. The CDR3 nucleotides are TGTGCCAGCAGTCTAAGGGGCCTAGCGGGAGGCACAGATACGCAGTATTTT.

The chain has TRBV6-5 and TRBJ2-2; 7 nucleotides match TRBD2. Germline V CDR1 and CDR2: MNHEY, SVGAGI. The CDR3 runs 14 residues. The V gene end was trimmed by 2 bases and the J gene end by 6 bases; junction bases not matched to a gene: 3. The CDR3 here is CASSYGRAAGELFF. CDR3 in DNA: TGTGCCAGCAGTTACGGGAGGGCAGCCGGGGAGCTGTTTTTT.

This clonotype was detected a few times. The rearrangement uses TRBV18 and TRBJ2-1; D not certain. This CDR3 has 15 residues. V was shortened by 3 bases and J by 6 bases, with 15 bases between the two germline ends. Germline V CDR1 and CDR2: KGHSH, LQKENI. The DNA for the CDR3 is TGTGCCAGCTCACCTACCACGTTGGGTCGCAATGAGCAGTTCTTC. Protein: CASSPTTLGRNEQFF.

The chain employs TRBV28 and TRBJ1-1; 7 nucleotides align to TRBD1. This CDR3 spans 15 amino acids. Trimming at V came to 3 bases and at J to 5 bases, leaving 9 bases not matched to a gene. Germline V gives CDR1 MDHEN, CDR2 SYDVKM. Here the CDR3 reads CASSLLSSRGTEAFF. In DNA, the CDR3 is TGTGCCAGCAGTTTGTTGAGCTCCAGGGGGACTGAAGCTTTCTTT.

The chain carries TRBV9 and TRBJ1-6; TRBD1 might be the D (6 bases). Germline V gene sequence: CDR1 SGDLS, CDR2 YYNGEE. The CDR3 has 13 amino acids. V was trimmed by 2 bases and J by 9 bases, leaving 9 bases between them. CDR3 sequence reads: CASSVGGLSPLHF. CDR3 coding DNA: TGTGCCAGCAGCGTCGGGGGGCTTTCACCCCTCCACTTT. Full variable domain (rest looked up from reference TRBV9 and TRBJ1-6): DSGVTQTPKHLITATGQRVTLRCSPRSGDLSVYWYQQSLDQGLQFLIQYYNGEERAKGNILERFSAQQFPDLHSELNLSSLELGDSALYFCASSVGGLSPLHFGNGTRLTVT.

The chain couples TRBV4-1 to TRBJ2-1, with a tentative D call TRBD2 (5 bases). The CDR3 consists of 12 residues. The V end lost 3 bases, the J end lost 10 bases, and 10 bases lay between the germline ends. Looked up from germline, CDR1 is MGHRA and CDR2 is YSYEKL. The CDR3 region is CASSQWAGEQFF. The CDR3 DNA follows: TGCGCCAGCAGCCAGTGGGCGGGCGAGCAGTTCTTC.

This chain links TRBV11-2 with TRBJ2-1; 9 positions match TRBD2. Germline values: CDR1 SGHAT, CDR2 FQNNGV. The CDR3 extends over 16 amino acids. Unmatched junction bases numbered 9, after V lost 4 bases and J lost 5 bases. This CDR3 reads CASSSITSGLDNEQFF. DNA for the CDR3: TGTGCCAGCAGCTCTATAACTAGCGGGCTCGACAATGAGCAGTTCTTC. The entire variable domain, with the rest obtained from reference TRBV11-2 and TRBJ2-1, is as follows: EAGVAQSPRYKIIEKRQSVAFWCNPISGHATLYWYQQILGQGPKLLIQFQNNGVVDDSQLPKDRFSAERLKGVDSTLKIQPAKLEDSAVYLCASSSITSGLDNEQFFGPGTRLTVL.

This chain uses TRBV5-1 with TRBJ2-3; D is perhaps TRBD2 (6 bases). The CDR3 spans 16 residues. Germline loops: CDR1 SGHRS, CDR2 YFSETQ. Trimming removed 5 bases at V and 4 bases at J, with 20 bases between. The CDR3 region is CASRPADSWDSDTQYF. CDR3 nucleotide sequence: TGCGCCAGCAGACCCGCGGACTCCTGGGACTCAGATACGCAGTATTTT.

The V and J genes are TRBV4-1 and TRBJ2-7; TRBD1 matches 10 bases. The CDR3 contains 15 residues. Trimming at V came to 0 bases and at J to 4 bases, leaving 3 bases not matched to a gene. CDR1 MGHRA and CDR2 YSYEKL come from the germline V gene. CDR3 bases: TGCGCCAGCAGCCAAGAAGCGGACAGGGGGTACGAGCAGTACTTC. Protein sequence: CASSQEADRGYEQYF.

The chain links TRBV20-1 to TRBJ2-1; D possibly corresponds to TRBD1 (6 bases). Trimming cost V 3 bases and J 2 bases, with 17 bases left between them. The CDR3 spans 16 residues. The V gene's germline CDR1 is DFQATT and CDR2 SNEGSKA (reference sequence). The CDR3 region is CSARGVDSYTYNEQFF. The CDR3 DNA sequence: TGCAGTGCTAGGGGGGTGGACAGCTATACCTACAATGAGCAGTTCTTC.

This clonotype has a count of ten or more. CDR3 protein: CASSLRHSNTEAFF. The CDR3 DNA is TGTGCCAGCAGCTTAAGACATTCGAACACTGAAGCTTTCTTT. The rearrangement joins TRBV7-2 to TRBJ1-1, with unresolved D. Between the trimmed V and J ends, which lost 2 bases and 1 base, there was a span of 8 bases. Germline assignment: CDR1 SGHTA and CDR2 FQGNSA. This CDR3 has 14 amino acids.